A single T cell receptor (beta chain) is shown here with its context. Sequencing was performed with immunoSEQ multiplex PCR; in TCRdb, only in-frame clones are kept and a portion is missing. The sample yields 45,000 to 65,000 clones, around 80% seen once. The record originates from a study of memory CD4+ T cells and cytomegalovirus serostatus. The germline CDR1 and CDR2 sequences are MDHEN and SYDVKM. V gave up 5 bases and J gave up 1 base, with 9 bases separating them. The CDR3 has 14 amino acids. Single viable CD3+CD4+CD8-CD45RO+ cells were sorted as the memory CD4+ T cells. The clonotype was recovered from an adult in good health and CMV-seropositive. Sequencing was done on a sample of memory CD4+ T cells from blood. The rearrangement joins TRBV28 to TRBJ1-5; D is undetermined. The CDR3 DNA reads TGTGCCAGCAGTCTCTTGGGGAGCAATCAGCCCCAGCATTTT. It yields the protein CASSLLGSNQPQHF.